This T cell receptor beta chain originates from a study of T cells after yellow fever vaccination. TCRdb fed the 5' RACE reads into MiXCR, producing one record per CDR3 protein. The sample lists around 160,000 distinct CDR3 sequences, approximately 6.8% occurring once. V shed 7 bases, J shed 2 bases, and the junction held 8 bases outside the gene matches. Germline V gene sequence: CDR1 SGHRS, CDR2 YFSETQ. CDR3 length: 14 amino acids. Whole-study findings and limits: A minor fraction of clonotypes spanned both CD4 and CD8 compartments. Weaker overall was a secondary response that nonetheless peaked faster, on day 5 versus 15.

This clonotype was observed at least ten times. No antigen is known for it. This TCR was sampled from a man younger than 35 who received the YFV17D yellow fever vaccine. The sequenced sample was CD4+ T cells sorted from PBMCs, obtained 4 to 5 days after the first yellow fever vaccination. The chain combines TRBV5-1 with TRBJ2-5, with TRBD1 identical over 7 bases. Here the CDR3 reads CASFRDRGQETQYF. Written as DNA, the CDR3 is TGCGCCAGCTTCCGGGACAGAGGGCAAGAGACCCAGTACTTC.